This T cell receptor (beta chain) was observed in a study of cytomegalovirus exposure and HLA in healthy donors. The study, taken as a whole, reports: Most of the TCR beta V segments (in an earlier analysis) were productive either about 87% or about 30% of the time. A few chains tied to CMV proved CMV antigen-specific in vitro.

The germline V gene encodes CDR1 MDHEN and CDR2 SYDVKM. The CDR3 runs to 12 residues. Trimming removed 6 bases from V and 4 bases from J, with 7 bases in between. The PCR made use of 60 Vbeta and 13 Jbeta primers. The assay was immunoSEQ multiplex PCR, and TCRdb's table has in-frame clones only and misses some. The sample data list over 100,000 clones. As regards this clone: What it binds is not known.

Sample: PBMCs. The source is a man aged 35-49 years in good health and CMV-seropositive. The J gene is TRBJ2-1, the V gene TRBV28; a possible D gene is TRBD1 (6 bases). The CDR3 sequence: CASRGAYNEQFF. The CDR3 DNA reads TGTGCCAGCAGGGGGGCATACAATGAGCAGTTCTTC.